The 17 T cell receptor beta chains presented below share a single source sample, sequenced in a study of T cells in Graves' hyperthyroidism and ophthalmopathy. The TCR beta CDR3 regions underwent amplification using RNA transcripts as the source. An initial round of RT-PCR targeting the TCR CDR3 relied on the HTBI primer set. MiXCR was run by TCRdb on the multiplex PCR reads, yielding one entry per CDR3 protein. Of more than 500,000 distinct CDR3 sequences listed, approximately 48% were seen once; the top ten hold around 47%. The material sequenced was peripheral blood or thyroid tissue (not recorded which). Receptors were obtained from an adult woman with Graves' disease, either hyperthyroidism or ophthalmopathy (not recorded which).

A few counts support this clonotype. This chain's CDR3 is CASSSGQVTGELFF. The CDR3 DNA is TGTGCCAGCAGCTCGGGACAGGTCACCGGGGAGCTGTTTTTT. The chain combines TRBV28 with TRBJ2-2, with TRBD1 matching 8 bases. Unmatched junction bases numbered 4, after V lost 6 bases and J lost 4 bases. The CDR3 is made up of 14 amino acids. Germline lookup yields CDR1 MDHEN and CDR2 SYDVKM.

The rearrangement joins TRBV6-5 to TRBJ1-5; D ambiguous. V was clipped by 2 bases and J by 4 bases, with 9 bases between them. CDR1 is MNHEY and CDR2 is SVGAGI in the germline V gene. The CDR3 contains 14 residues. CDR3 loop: CASSYPSANQPQHF. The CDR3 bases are TGTGCCAGCAGTTACCCAAGCGCAAATCAGCCCCAGCATTTT.

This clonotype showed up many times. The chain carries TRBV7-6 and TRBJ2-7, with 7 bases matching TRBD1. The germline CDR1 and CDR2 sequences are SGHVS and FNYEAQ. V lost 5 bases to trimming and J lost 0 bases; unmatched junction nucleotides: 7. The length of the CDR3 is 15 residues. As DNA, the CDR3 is TGTGCCAGCAGCACTTCGGGACAGCCCTCCTACGAGCAGTACTTC. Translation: CASSTSGQPSYEQYF.

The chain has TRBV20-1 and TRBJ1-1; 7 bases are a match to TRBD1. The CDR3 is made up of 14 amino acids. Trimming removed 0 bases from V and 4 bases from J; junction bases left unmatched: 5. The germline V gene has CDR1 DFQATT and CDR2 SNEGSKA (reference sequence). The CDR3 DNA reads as TGCAGTGCTAGAGAATTGGGACAGAGCACTGAAGCTTTCTTT. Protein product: CSARELGQSTEAFF.

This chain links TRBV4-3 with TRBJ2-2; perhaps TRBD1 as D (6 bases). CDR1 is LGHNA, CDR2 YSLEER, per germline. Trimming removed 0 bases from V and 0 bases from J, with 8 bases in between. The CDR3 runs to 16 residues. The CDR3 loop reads CASSQEGAANTGELFF. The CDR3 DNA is TGCGCCAGCAGCCAAGAGGGGGCGGCGAACACCGGGGAGCTGTTTTTT.

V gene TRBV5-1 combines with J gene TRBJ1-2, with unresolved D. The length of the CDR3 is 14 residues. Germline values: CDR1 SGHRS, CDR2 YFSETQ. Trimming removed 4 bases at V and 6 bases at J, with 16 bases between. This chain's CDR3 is CASSPGRTVDGYTF. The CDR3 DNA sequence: TGCGCCAGCAGCCCAGGACGGACGGTGGATGGCTACACCTTC.

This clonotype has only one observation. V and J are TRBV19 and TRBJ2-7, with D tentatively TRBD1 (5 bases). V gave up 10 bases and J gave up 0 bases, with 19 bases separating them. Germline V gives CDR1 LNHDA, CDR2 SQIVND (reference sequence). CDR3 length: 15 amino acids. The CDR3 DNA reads TGTGCCACCAGGGTCGAAGGGGTTAGCTCCTACGAGCAGTACTTC. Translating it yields CATRVEGVSSYEQYF. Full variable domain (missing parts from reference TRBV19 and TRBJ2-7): DGGITQSPKYLFRKEGQNVTLSCEQNLNHDAMYWYRQDPGQGLRLIYYSQIVNDFQKGDIAEGYSVSREKKESFPLTVTSAQKNPTAFYLCATRVEGVSSYEQYFGPGTRLTVT.

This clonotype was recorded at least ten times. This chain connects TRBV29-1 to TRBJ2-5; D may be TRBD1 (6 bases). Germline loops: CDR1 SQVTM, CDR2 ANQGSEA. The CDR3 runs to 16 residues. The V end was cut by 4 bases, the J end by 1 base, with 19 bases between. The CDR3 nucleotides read TGCAGCGTTGTGCGGAACACCGGGACACTCCAAGAGACCCAGTACTTC. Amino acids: CSVVRNTGTLQETQYF.

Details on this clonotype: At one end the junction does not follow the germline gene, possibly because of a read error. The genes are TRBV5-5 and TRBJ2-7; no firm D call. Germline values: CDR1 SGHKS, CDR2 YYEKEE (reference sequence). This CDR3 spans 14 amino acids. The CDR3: CASSTGALPGEQYF. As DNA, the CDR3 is TGCGCCAGCAGCACCGGAGCCCTCCCCGGCGAGCAGTACTTC.

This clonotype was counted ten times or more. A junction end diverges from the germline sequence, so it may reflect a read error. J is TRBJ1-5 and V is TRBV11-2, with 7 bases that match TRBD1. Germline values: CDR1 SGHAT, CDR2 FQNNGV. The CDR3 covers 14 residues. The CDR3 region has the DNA TGTGCCAGCAGCCTTGGGGACAGCACTCAGCCCCAGCATTTT. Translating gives CASSLGDSTQPQHF.

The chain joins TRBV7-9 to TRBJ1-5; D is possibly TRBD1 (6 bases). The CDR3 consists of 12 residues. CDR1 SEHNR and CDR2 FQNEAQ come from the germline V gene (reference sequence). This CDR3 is CRITGADQPQHF. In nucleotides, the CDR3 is TGTAGGATTACGGGGGCAGATCAGCCCCAGCATTTT.

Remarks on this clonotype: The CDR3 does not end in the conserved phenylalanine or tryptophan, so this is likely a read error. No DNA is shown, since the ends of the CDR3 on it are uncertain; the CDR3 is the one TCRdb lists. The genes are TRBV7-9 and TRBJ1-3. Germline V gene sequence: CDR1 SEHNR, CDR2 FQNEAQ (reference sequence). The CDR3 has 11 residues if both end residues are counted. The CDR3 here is CASSLLRAANT.

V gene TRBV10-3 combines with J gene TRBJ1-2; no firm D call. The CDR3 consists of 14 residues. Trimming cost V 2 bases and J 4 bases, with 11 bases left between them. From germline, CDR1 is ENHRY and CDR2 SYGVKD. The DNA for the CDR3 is TGTGCCATCAGTGAGGGTTCGGTGCTCTATGGCTACACCTTC. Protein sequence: CAISEGSVLYGYTF.

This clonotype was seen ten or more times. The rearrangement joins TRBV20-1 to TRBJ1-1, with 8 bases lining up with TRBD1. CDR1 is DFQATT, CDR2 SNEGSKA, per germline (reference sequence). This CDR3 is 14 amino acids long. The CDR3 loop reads CRGTGGALNTEAFF. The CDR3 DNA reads TGCAGGGGTACAGGGGGTGCTTTGAACACTGAAGCTTTCTTT.

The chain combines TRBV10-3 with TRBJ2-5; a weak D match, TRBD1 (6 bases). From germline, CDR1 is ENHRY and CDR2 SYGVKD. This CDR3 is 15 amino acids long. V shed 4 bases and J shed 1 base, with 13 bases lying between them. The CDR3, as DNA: TGTGCCATCAGTGGGCAGGGGAGCTCCCAAGAGACCCAGTACTTC. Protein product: CAISGQGSSQETQYF.

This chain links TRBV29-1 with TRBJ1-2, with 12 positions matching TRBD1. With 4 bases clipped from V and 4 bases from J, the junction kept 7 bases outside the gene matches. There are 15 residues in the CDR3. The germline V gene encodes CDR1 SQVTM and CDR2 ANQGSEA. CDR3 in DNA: TGCAGCGTTGTGGGACAGGGGGCGCAAACCTATGGCTACACCTTC. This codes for CSVVGQGAQTYGYTF.

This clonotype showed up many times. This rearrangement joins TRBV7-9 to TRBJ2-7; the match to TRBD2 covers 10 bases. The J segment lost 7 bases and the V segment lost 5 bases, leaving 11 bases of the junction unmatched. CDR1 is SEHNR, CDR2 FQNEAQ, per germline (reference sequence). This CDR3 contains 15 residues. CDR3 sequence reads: CASSRQREGLGEQYF. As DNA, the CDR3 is TGTGCCAGCAGCCGCCAGCGGGAGGGCCTGGGGGAGCAGTACTTC.